The following is a TCR beta chain sequence with its context. Its recognized antigen is unknown. Base qualities are not recorded, but no much larger clone differs from it by a single base. The data derive from a study of blood T cell repertoires in COVID-19 (dated by TCRdb to 2018 to 2021). With regard to the full study: Samples covering the acute and convalescent phases of COVID-19 were provided by collaborators in the United States, Italy and Spain. The prospective study material was composed of cDNA or gDNA derived from T cells, B-cell-depleted T cells, or PBMCs. The samples were drawn from the first 160 participants of the ongoing ImmuneRACE study and from over 950 subjects provided by 6 global collaborators. Sample metadata almost always included a de-identified subject ID, COVID-19 status, age in years and sex. HLA class I and class II types, where available, came from metadata supplied by the sample provider rather than from assay-based typing. Subjects who had been exposed to COVID-19, were actively infected with it, or had recovered from it provided the deeply sampled blood TCRbeta repertoires that made up the dataset. The repertoires were released in a freely available public database meant as a resource for research on the immune response to SARS-CoV-2. The full study reports these points: How much clinical and demographic metadata was included differed by source and by participant, and the metadata was provided uncurated.

CDR1 and CDR2 were assigned from the germline V gene as SGHDT and YYEEEE. V sheds 2 bases and J sheds 0 bases, leaving 15 bases between their ends. Its CDR3 holds 16 amino acids, cysteine through phenylalanine. Only CDR3 DNA remains: 48 bases, in frame from the first base. Participants in the prospective study were enrolled through a virtual design, were aged 18 to 89 years, and lived in roughly 24 United States geographic areas. In the prospective study, cohorts were assigned on the basis of participant-reported clinical history obtained from a screening survey and a study questionnaire. In the prospective study, mobile phlebotomists collected whole blood, serum and a nasopharyngeal or oropharyngeal swab from each participant. Prospective study participants could optionally give additional blood draws and questionnaires over an approximately two-month period. Blood samples from the prospective study were shipped frozen or at room temperature prior to DNA extraction.

TCRbeta CDR3 regions were amplified from genomic DNA by means of the immunoSEQ Assay, a bias-controlled multiplex PCR. For the original study's pipeline: The number of nucleated cells in each sample was estimated by amplification of reference gene primers within the assay. To quantify the absolute abundance of each unique TCRbeta CDR3 rearrangement, sequence reads were collapsed and filtered. For each sample, productive Simpson clonality was calculated as the square root of Simpson's diversity index over productive rearrangements. TCRdb stores this immuneACCESS table with in-frame sequences only. Part of the clones is absent; in the studies checked, under half of the shortfall reflects unresolved V genes, and no reason is known for the rest. The V and J calls and clone size come from that table; D and trimming were worked out from the DNA. In this sample the table shows 300,000 to 500,000 clones, roughly 90% of which occur a single time. Around 0.91% of the sample is held by the ten biggest clonotypes.

The clonotype was recovered from a woman in her twenties or thirties with acute COVID-19. Sequencing used PBMCs or T cells enriched from blood (not recorded which). The sequence is built from TRBV5-6 and TRBJ2-7, with no confident D gene call. The DNA reads as follows: TGTGCCAGCAGCTTTTTTATTTCTGACAACTCCTACGAGCAGTACTTC. Its protein product is CASSFFISDNSYEQYF.